Each of the 20 T cell receptor beta chains below was sequenced from the same sample in a study of T cells in Graves' hyperthyroidism and ophthalmopathy. RNA transcripts served as the template for amplifying TCR beta CDR3 regions. A first-round RT-PCR of the TCR CDR3 used the HTBI primer set. TCRdb redid the calling of the multiplex PCR reads with MiXCR, one entry per CDR3 protein. The sample has 300,000 to 400,000 distinct CDR3 sequences; approximately 15% are singletons. Sequencing was performed on blood. Receptors originate from a woman in her twenties or thirties with Graves' ophthalmopathy.

This chain links TRBV12-3 or TRBV12-4 with TRBJ2-3; possibly TRBD1 for D (6 bases). CDR3 length: 16 amino acids. The V and J ends lost 2 bases and 5 bases respectively, with 17 bases between them. As DNA, the CDR3 is TGTGCCAGCAGTTTAAGGCGTAGCAGGGGACGAGATACGCAGTATTTT. Its protein is CASSLRRSRGRDTQYF.

This clonotype was found many times. For the CDR3, the DNA is TGTGCCAGCAGTAGTACCCGTGGGGCAGGGGCCCACGAGCAGTACTTC. It translates to CASSSTRGAGAHEQYF. J is TRBJ2-7 and V is TRBV11-2, with D perhaps matching TRBD1 (6 bases). The CDR3 extends over 16 amino acids. Trimming removed 6 bases from V and 5 bases from J, with 23 bases in between. CDR1 SGHAT and CDR2 FQNNGV come from the germline V gene. Complete variable domain (other parts from reference TRBV11-2 and TRBJ2-7): EAGVAQSPRYKIIEKRQSVAFWCNPISGHATLYWYQQILGQGPKLLIQFQNNGVVDDSQLPKDRFSAERLKGVDSTLKIQPAKLEDSAVYLCASSSTRGAGAHEQYFGPGTRLTVT.

This clonotype was seen many times. The rearrangement uses TRBV7-9 and TRBJ2-7, with 11 bases that match TRBD2. The CDR3 spans 20 residues. Germline CDR1 is SEHNR and CDR2 is FQNEAQ (reference sequence). Trimming took 1 base from V and 3 from J; bases not matched to a gene: 17. CDR3 protein: CASSLGGGRLLAGENYEQYF. For the CDR3, the DNA is TGTGCCAGCAGCTTAGGAGGCGGACGGTTACTAGCGGGAGAAAACTACGAGCAGTACTTC.

This clonotype was recorded many times. The chain carries TRBV27 and TRBJ2-4; 7 bases agree with TRBD2. J gave up 1 base and V 3 bases, and 6 bases lay outside the gene matches. The CDR3 covers 16 residues. Germline assignment: CDR1 MNHEY and CDR2 SMNVEV (reference sequence). This chain's CDR3 is CASSFIGGGAKNIQYF. The CDR3, as DNA: TGTGCCAGCAGTTTTATTGGCGGGGGTGCCAAAAACATTCAGTACTTC.

This clonotype was seen ten or more times. The chain is built from TRBV20-1 and TRBJ2-1, with 9 bases aligning to TRBD2. Per the germline V gene, CDR1 is DFQATT and CDR2 is SNEGSKA (reference sequence). The CDR3 contains 15 residues. V trimming: 4 bases; J trimming: 8 bases; junction bases outside the gene matches: 12. CDR3 sequence: CSAKNLRGGVYEQFF. The CDR3 bases are TGCAGTGCTAAGAATTTGCGGGGGGGCGTCTATGAGCAGTTCTTC.

This clonotype was observed many times. V usage is TRBV10-3 and J usage is TRBJ2-7; TRBD1 might be the D (6 bases). Germline V gene data show CDR1 as ENHRY and CDR2 as SYGVKD. The CDR3 covers 16 residues. V lost 4 bases, J lost 0 bases, and 16 bases lay in between. CDR3 DNA: TGTGCCATCAGTGCGTCAGGGGCGGAAAGCTCCTACGAGCAGTACTTC. Translation gives CAISASGAESSYEQYF.

This clonotype was counted at least ten times. V usage is TRBV20-1 and J usage is TRBJ2-7; D is unresolved. The CDR3 consists of 11 residues. V was pared by 5 bases and J by 6 bases, with 11 bases between. Germline V lookup: CDR1 DFQATT, CDR2 SNEGSKA (reference sequence). The CDR3 region has the DNA TGCAGTGCTTACCGTTTGACCGAGCAGTACTTC. Amino acids: CSAYRLTEQYF.

The CDR3 sequence is CASSLRGSEAFF. In DNA, the CDR3 is TGTGCCAGCAGCTTAAGAGGGTCTGAAGCTTTCTTT. The rearrangement joins TRBV7-2 to TRBJ1-1, with unresolved D. V dropped 2 bases and J dropped 6 bases, with 7 bases sitting between them. Germline CDR1 SGHTA, CDR2 FQGNSA. The CDR3 extends over 12 amino acids.

This clonotype was counted many times. The gene calls are TRBV20-1 and TRBJ2-7, with 11 bases matching TRBD2. Germline values: CDR1 DFQATT, CDR2 SNEGSKA (reference sequence). The CDR3 extends over 16 amino acids. V gave up 6 bases and J gave up 0 bases; unmatched junction bases: 10. CDR3 DNA: TGCAGTGCCAGCCCTACTAGCGGGGGATTCTCCTACGAGCAGTACTTC. Protein sequence: CSASPTSGGFSYEQYF.

This clonotype was counted many times. V usage is TRBV2 and J usage is TRBJ2-1; D is perhaps TRBD1 (6 bases). Trimming removed 6 bases at V and 4 bases at J, with 16 bases between. This CDR3 spans 15 amino acids. From germline, CDR1 is SNHLY and CDR2 FYNNEI. CDR3 in amino acids: CASRTGRARYNEQFF. CDR3 DNA: TGTGCCAGCAGGACAGGCCGGGCGAGATACAATGAGCAGTTCTTC.

This clonotype was recorded many times. The chain uses TRBV7-6 and TRBJ2-1; 8 bases map to TRBD1. This CDR3 spans 14 amino acids. Germline V gene sequence: CDR1 SGHVS, CDR2 FNYEAQ. Trimming took 5 bases from V and 7 from J; bases not matched to a gene: 7. DNA of the CDR3: TGTGCCAGCAGCCCCCATCAGGGGGCGAATGAGCAGTTCTTC. Translating it yields CASSPHQGANEQFF.

This clonotype was observed at least ten times. The chain has TRBV6-1 and TRBJ2-7, with D possibly matching TRBD1 (6 bases). Germline V CDR1 and CDR2: MNHNS, SASEGT. The CDR3 contains 13 residues. V was trimmed by 5 bases and J by 3 bases, leaving 11 bases between them. The CDR3 loop reads CASSYDRYYEQYF. The CDR3 nucleotides are TGTGCCAGCAGTTACGACAGGTACTACGAGCAGTACTTC.

This clonotype was detected ten times or more. The rearrangement joins TRBV6-2 or TRBV6-3 to TRBJ2-5; tentative D call: TRBD1 (6 bases). The CDR3 extends over 16 amino acids. Trimming removed 4 bases from V and 3 bases from J, with 18 bases in between. Germline V lookup: CDR1 MNHEY, CDR2 SVGEGT. CDR3 sequence (DNA): TGTGCCAGCAGTTCTTTCCTCCGGGACAAAGAAGAGACCCAGTACTTC. It encodes CASSSFLRDKEETQYF.

This clonotype was seen at least ten times. This chain uses TRBV28 with TRBJ1-1; D call uncertain. CDR1 is MDHEN, CDR2 SYDVKM, per germline. The CDR3 runs to 11 residues. Trimming removed 3 bases at V and 10 bases at J, with 9 bases between. The CDR3 DNA is TGTGCCAGCAGTTTCTTGAGTTCAGCTTTCTTT. Translation gives CASSFLSSAFF.

V and J are TRBV7-9 and TRBJ1-1, with 8 bases matching TRBD1. V lost 5 bases and J lost 7; bases outside the gene matches: 18. The CDR3 runs 17 residues. Germline CDR1 is SEHNR and CDR2 is FQNEAQ (reference sequence). The CDR3 DNA reads TGTGCCAGCAGCCCGCAGCTAGGACAGGGTCCCTCCGGTGAAGCTTTCTTT. Its translation: CASSPQLGQGPSGEAFF.

The chain combines TRBV11-2 with TRBJ2-2, with 15 positions matching TRBD2. The V segment lost 5 bases and the J segment 6 bases; nucleotides outside the gene matches: 4. This CDR3 is 16 amino acids long. Per germline, CDR1 SGHAT and CDR2 FQNNGV. CDR3 coding DNA: TGTGCCAGCAGCCTGGGACTAGCGGGGGGCGCCGGGGAGCTGTTTTTT. This codes for CASSLGLAGGAGELFF.

The rearrangement uses TRBV3-1 and TRBJ2-1, with 13 bases identical to TRBD2. This CDR3 spans 17 amino acids. J was trimmed by 9 bases and V by 4 bases; bases with no gene match: 12. CDR1 and CDR2 from the germline V gene are LGHDT and YNNKEL (reference sequence). CDR3 residues: CASSLPKLAGGLGEQFF. The CDR3 bases are TGTGCCAGCAGCCTGCCGAAACTAGCGGGGGGGCTGGGTGAGCAGTTCTTC.

This clonotype was seen a few times. The V call is TRBV3-1, the J call TRBJ1-6, with 7 nucleotides matching TRBD1. CDR3 length: 14 residues. CDR1 and CDR2 from the germline V gene are LGHDT and YNNKEL (reference sequence). The V gene end was trimmed by 4 bases and the J gene end by 8 bases; junction bases not matched to a gene: 5. CDR3 sequence: CASSPGQRDSPLHF. CDR3 nucleotide sequence: TGTGCCAGCAGCCCGGGACAGCGAGATTCACCCCTCCACTTT. Full variable domain (missing parts from reference TRBV3-1 and TRBJ1-6): DTAVSQTPKYLVTQMGNDKSIKCEQNLGHDTMYWYKQDSKKFLKIMFSYNNKELIINETVPNRFSPKSPDKAHLNLHINSLELGDSAVYFCASSPGQRDSPLHFGNGTRLTVT.

This clonotype was seen at least ten times. This chain joins TRBV2 and TRBJ2-3; 11 nucleotides match TRBD2. Germline CDR1 SNHLY, CDR2 FYNNEI. The CDR3 extends over 16 amino acids. V gave up 5 bases and J gave up 3 bases; unmatched junction bases: 7. This CDR3 reads CASSLIAGGPTDTQYF. DNA of the CDR3: TGTGCCAGCAGTTTAATAGCGGGGGGGCCTACAGATACGCAGTATTTT.

This clonotype was seen ten or more times. The V gene is TRBV29-1, the J gene TRBJ1-1, with TRBD1 matching 9 bases. Per germline, CDR1 SQVTM and CDR2 ANQGSEA. The CDR3 loop spans 12 amino acids. V dropped 7 bases and J dropped 3; count of bases not matched to a gene: 3. The CDR3 DNA is TGCAGCGAGGGACAGGGTGACACTGAAGCTTTCTTT. Translated: CSEGQGDTEAFF.